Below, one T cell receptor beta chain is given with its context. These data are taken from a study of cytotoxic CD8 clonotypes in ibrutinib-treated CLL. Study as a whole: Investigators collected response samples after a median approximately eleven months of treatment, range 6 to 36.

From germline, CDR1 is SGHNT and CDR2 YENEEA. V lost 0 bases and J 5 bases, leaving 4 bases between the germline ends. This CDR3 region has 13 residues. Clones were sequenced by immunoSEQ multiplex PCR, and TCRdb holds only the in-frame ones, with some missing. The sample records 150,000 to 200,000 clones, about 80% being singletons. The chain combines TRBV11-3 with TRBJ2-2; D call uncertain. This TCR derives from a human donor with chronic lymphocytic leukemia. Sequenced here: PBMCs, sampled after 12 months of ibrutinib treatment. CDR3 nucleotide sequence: TGTGCCAGCAGCTTAGACGGGACCGGGGAGCTGTTTTTT. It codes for CASSLDGTGELFF.